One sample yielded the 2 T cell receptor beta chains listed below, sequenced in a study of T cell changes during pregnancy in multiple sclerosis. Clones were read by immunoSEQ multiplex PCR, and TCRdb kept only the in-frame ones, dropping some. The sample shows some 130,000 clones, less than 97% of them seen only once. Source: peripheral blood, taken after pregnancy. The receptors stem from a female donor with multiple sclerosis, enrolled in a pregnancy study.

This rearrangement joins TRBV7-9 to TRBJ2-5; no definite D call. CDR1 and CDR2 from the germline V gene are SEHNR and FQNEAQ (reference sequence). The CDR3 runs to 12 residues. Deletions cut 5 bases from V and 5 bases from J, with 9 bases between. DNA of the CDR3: TGTGCCAGCAGCCTTCCCGGGGAGACCCAGTACTTC. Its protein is CASSLPGETQYF.

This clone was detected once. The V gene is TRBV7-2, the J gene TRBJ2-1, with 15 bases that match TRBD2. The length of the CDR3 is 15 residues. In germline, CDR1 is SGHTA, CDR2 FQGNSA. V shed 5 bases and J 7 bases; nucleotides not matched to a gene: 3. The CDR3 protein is CASSPGLAGGNEQFF. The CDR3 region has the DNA TGTGCCAGCAGCCCCGGACTAGCGGGAGGGAATGAGCAGTTCTTC.